This record concerns one TCR beta chain sequence. The antigen is undetermined. The sample belongs to a study of T cell responses to AZD1222 COVID-19 vaccine. Study conclusions and caveats: Unmutated regions of variants are reportedly targeted by nearly half of spike-specific TCRs. Donor demographics were predominantly white British with a female majority; clonal diversity may be underestimated. Distributed over spike, vaccine-associated CD4 TCRs predominated at 160-218 and 743-854.

Second-dose schedules of about 4 or about 12 weeks were combined. Trimming pared 3 bases from V and 4 bases from J, leaving 20 bases between. The germline V gene has CDR1 LNHDA and CDR2 SQIVND (reference sequence). The CDR3 loop spans 17 amino acids. This table comes from immunoSEQ multiplex PCR, and its TCRdb copy is limited to in-frame clones, with some not included. The sample includes about 120,000 clones, roughly 87% of them seen just once. The chain recombines TRBV19 with TRBJ2-3; perhaps D is TRBD1 or TRBD2 (6 bases each). The source of this sequence is an adult who received the AZD1222 COVID-19 vaccine. Sequenced material: peripheral blood, taken 28 days after the second AZD1222 dose. The CDR3 is CASSIGPGGGPADTQYF. CDR3 bases: TGTGCCAGTAGTATCGGTCCCGGTGGGGGGCCGGCAGATACGCAGTATTTT.